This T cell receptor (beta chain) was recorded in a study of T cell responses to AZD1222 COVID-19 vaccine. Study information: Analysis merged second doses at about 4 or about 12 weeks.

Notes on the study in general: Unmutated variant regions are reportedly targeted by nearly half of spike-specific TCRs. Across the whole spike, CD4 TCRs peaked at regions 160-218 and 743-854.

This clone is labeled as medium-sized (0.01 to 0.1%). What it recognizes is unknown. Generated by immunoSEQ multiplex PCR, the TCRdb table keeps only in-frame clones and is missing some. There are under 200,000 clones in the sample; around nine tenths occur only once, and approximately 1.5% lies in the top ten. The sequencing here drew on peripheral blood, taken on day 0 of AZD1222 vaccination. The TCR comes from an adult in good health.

For the CDR3, the DNA is TGTGCCACCAGTGATTTGAGTGACACCGGGGAGCTGTTTTTT. Amino acids: CATSDLSDTGELFF. This chain links TRBV24-1 with TRBJ2-2; D unclear. The CDR3 has 14 amino acids. V gave up 0 bases and J gave up 3 bases, with 4 bases separating them. Germline V gene data show CDR1 as KGHDR and CDR2 as SFDVKD.